This T cell receptor (beta chain) was identified in a study of cytomegalovirus exposure and HLA in healthy donors. In the PCR, 60 Vbeta and 13 Jbeta primers were used. Libraries were prepared by immunoSEQ multiplex PCR; TCRdb keeps only in-frame clonotypes and omits some of them. The table includes 60,000 to 75,000 clones, more than 65% detected once. Germline V gene data show CDR1 as SGHAT and CDR2 as FQNNGV. J gave up 0 bases and V 5 bases, and 3 bases lay outside the gene matches. The CDR3 consists of 15 residues. Findings and caveats of the study: Presence/absence analyses took donor sequencing depth as roughly uniform. Some V segments, including TRBV6-2 and TRBV6-3, were excluded as indistinguishable. In vitro assays verified that three CMV-associated chains recognized CMV antigens specifically.

Regarding this clone: Antigen specificity is unknown.

The sequenced sample was PBMCs. This receptor was taken from a woman between 25 and 40 years old in good health and CMV-seronegative. The V and J genes are TRBV11-2 and TRBJ2-7, with 11 bases matching TRBD1. This CDR3 reads CASSLGTGGSYEQYV. The CDR3, as DNA: TGTGCCAGCAGCCTCGGGACAGGGGGCTCCTACGAGCAGTACGTC.